The 18 T cell receptor beta chains in this list originate from one sample, sequenced in a study of Ad26.COV2.S vaccination and SARS-CoV-2 variants. The data were produced by immunoSEQ multiplex PCR, yet TCRdb's version contains in-frame clones alone and is incomplete. The sample shows over 350,000 clones, 70% to 90% of them seen only once. Treatment of the sample: over 15 received Ad26.COV2.S at low or high dose, single or two shots; 5 received placebo; per-sample allocation not given. All samples were drawn on day 63, counting from the first vaccine or placebo injection. The sample in question was peripheral blood, obtained in a trial of Ad26.COV2.S vaccine versus placebo. These receptors all stem from a person aged 18-65 years who received the Ad26.COV2.S COVID-19 vaccine or a placebo.

V usage is TRBV11-2 and J usage is TRBJ2-1; no firm D call. Germline V gives CDR1 SGHAT, CDR2 FQNNGV. The V and J ends lost 1 base and 9 bases respectively, with 19 bases between them. The CDR3 is made up of 16 amino acids. This chain's CDR3 is CASSLVGGRLVGEQFF. CDR3 sequence (DNA): TGTGCCAGCAGCTTAGTGGGTGGGCGGCTTGTTGGTGAGCAGTTCTTC.

This rearrangement joins TRBV19 to TRBJ2-3, with TRBD2 identical over 11 bases. V lost 4 bases, J lost 3 bases, and 6 bases stayed unmatched. Looked up from germline, CDR1 is LNHDA and CDR2 is SQIVND (reference sequence). This CDR3 spans 16 amino acids. The CDR3 coding sequence is TGTGCCAGTAGTACTCCTAGCGGGGGGACGACAGATACGCAGTATTTT. Translating it yields CASSTPSGGTTDTQYF.

The chain employs TRBV6-6 and TRBJ2-3, with 7 bases lining up with TRBD1. Germline V gene sequence: CDR1 MNHNY, CDR2 SVGAGI (reference sequence). The trim removed 2 bases at V and 4 bases at J, leaving 6 bases unmatched. The CDR3 spans 15 residues. CDR3 DNA sequence: TGTGCCAGCAGTTACGAGACAGGGTGGGCAGATACGCAGTATTTT. Residues: CASSYETGWADTQYF.

The J gene is TRBJ1-1, the V gene TRBV10-3; no definite D call. With 9 bases removed from V and 4 bases from J, the gap between germline ends came to 12 bases. Germline V gene lookup returns CDR1 ENHRY and CDR2 SYGVKD. This CDR3 is 12 amino acids long. The CDR3 sequence is CAMRVDSTEAFF. The CDR3 DNA sequence: TGTGCCATGAGGGTTGATAGCACTGAAGCTTTCTTT.

The rearrangement joins TRBV19 to TRBJ1-3, with D perhaps TRBD1 (5 bases). The CDR3 runs 15 residues. CDR1 is LNHDA and CDR2 is SQIVND in the germline V gene (reference sequence). The germline V and J ends were trimmed by 3 bases and 2 bases, with 11 bases remaining between them. In DNA form, the CDR3 reads TGTGCCAGTAGTATGCCCAGCAGGGCTGGAAACACCATATATTTT. The encoded protein is CASSMPSRAGNTIYF.

The chain carries TRBV11-2 and TRBJ1-3; D is uncertain. This CDR3 contains 14 residues. V shed 5 bases and J shed 3 bases, with 11 bases lying between them. From germline, CDR1 is SGHAT and CDR2 FQNNGV. CDR3 sequence: CASSALMIGNTIYF. As DNA, the CDR3 is TGTGCCAGCAGCGCCCTAATGATTGGAAACACCATATATTTT. The full variable domain, its missing parts supplied by reference TRBV11-2 and TRBJ1-3, is EAGVAQSPRYKIIEKRQSVAFWCNPISGHATLYWYQQILGQGPKLLIQFQNNGVVDDSQLPKDRFSAERLKGVDSTLKIQPAKLEDSAVYLCASSALMIGNTIYFGEGSWLTVV.

A single count supports this clone. This sequence joins TRBV7-8 and TRBJ2-7, with TRBD1 as a possible D gene (5 bases). The CDR3 totals 11 residues. Trimming shortened V by 5 bases and J by 11 bases, and 13 bases separated the two germline ends. Per the germline V gene, CDR1 is SGHVS and CDR2 is FQNEAQ. CDR3 bases: TGTGCCAGCAGCCTAGGCCCAGGGAAGTACTTC. Its protein is CASSLGPGKYF.

This clone was picked up one time. The V and J genes are TRBV14 and TRBJ1-1; possibly TRBD1 for D (5 bases). The CDR3 covers 14 residues. Per the germline V gene, CDR1 is SGHDN and CDR2 is FVKESK. Between the trimmed V and J ends, which lost 1 base and 5 bases, there was a span of 11 bases. The CDR3 sequence is CASSQAGTRTEAFF. The CDR3 DNA follows: TGTGCCAGCAGCCAAGCGGGGACCAGGACTGAAGCTTTCTTT.

This clone was seen just once. The chain is built from TRBV30 and TRBJ2-1; TRBD1 might be the D (5 bases). CDR3 length: 11 amino acids. The germline V gene has CDR1 GTSNPN and CDR2 SVGIG (reference sequence). V was shortened by 3 bases and J by 8 bases, with 8 bases between the two germline ends. CDR3 in DNA: TGTGCCTGGAGCAGGGTAGATGAGCAGTTCTTC. Translating it yields CAWSRVDEQFF.

This sequence joins TRBV6-1 and TRBJ1-3; D uncertain. With 3 bases removed from V and 1 base from J, the gap between germline ends came to 7 bases. This CDR3 has 14 amino acids. Germline-derived CDR1 and CDR2 are MNHNS and SASEGT. The CDR3 sequence: CASSDPESGNTIYF. In DNA form, the CDR3 reads TGTGCCAGCAGTGATCCAGAATCTGGAAACACCATATATTTT.

This sequence joins TRBV5-8 and TRBJ2-7, with TRBD2 identical over 7 bases. With V trimmed by 6 bases and J by 2 bases, 11 bases remained unmatched. The V gene's germline CDR1 is SGHTS and CDR2 YDEGEE. This CDR3 has 15 residues. The CDR3 region has the DNA TGTGCCAGCACCTCGGGGTGGGGGAGGGCCTACGAGCAGTACTTC. It encodes CASTSGWGRAYEQYF.

This CDR3 reads CASSFARVGANEKLFF. Here the CDR3 DNA reads TGTGCCAGCAGCTTCGCCAGGGTTGGGGCTAATGAAAAACTGTTTTTT. The J gene is TRBJ1-4, the V gene TRBV7-8, with D perhaps matching TRBD1 (5 bases). The V end lost 3 bases, the J end lost 3 bases, and 14 bases lay between the germline ends. From germline, CDR1 is SGHVS and CDR2 FQNEAQ. The CDR3 is 16 amino acids.

The table lists this clone with a count of one. The DNA for the CDR3 is TGTGCCAGCAGGAAGAAAGGAGACAGGGAGCAGTTCTTC. Its translation is CASRKKGDREQFF. V usage is TRBV2 and J usage is TRBJ2-1; a possible D gene is TRBD1 (6 bases). The CDR3 is 13 amino acids. The germline gives CDR1 SNHLY, CDR2 FYNNEI. Trimming stripped 6 bases from V and 10 bases from J, with 16 bases between. The full variable domain, in which reference TRBV2 and TRBJ2-1 provide the parts outside the CDR3, is EPEVTQTPSHQVTQMGQEVILRCVPISNHLYFYWYRQILGQKVEFLVSFYNNEISEKSEIFDDQFSVERPDGSNFTLKIRSTKLEDSAMYFCASRKKGDREQFFGPGTRLTVL.

This clone came up once. Germline and junction disagree at one end, which may indicate a read error. The V and J genes are TRBV6-1 and TRBJ2-5; possibly TRBD1 or TRBD2 for D (5 bases each). CDR3 size: 12 residues. Looked up from germline, CDR1 is MNHNS and CDR2 is SASEGT. The CDR3, as DNA: TGTGCCAGCGGTGAGGGGTTTCAGACCCAGTACTTC. Translation gives CASGEGFQTQYF.

This clone was picked up a small number of times. The chain uses TRBV7-9 and TRBJ1-1; no reliable D call. In germline, CDR1 is SEHNR, CDR2 FQNEAQ (reference sequence). The CDR3 runs to 14 residues. Trimming left V 4 bases short and J 1 base short, with 10 bases between. The DNA for the CDR3 is TGTGCCAGCAGCTCGACCCCCTCGAACACTGAAGCTTTCTTT. This gives the protein CASSSTPSNTEAFF.

The rearrangement links TRBV19 to TRBJ1-5; D unresolved. The CDR3 sequence is 14 residues long. Trimming removed 4 bases from V and 4 bases from J, with 11 bases in between. Germline V lookup: CDR1 LNHDA, CDR2 SQIVND (reference sequence). CDR3 amino acids: CASSTDGINQPQHF. CDR3 sequence (DNA): TGTGCCAGTAGTACCGACGGAATAAATCAGCCCCAGCATTTT. The entire variable domain, with the rest obtained from reference TRBV19 and TRBJ1-5, is as follows: DGGITQSPKYLFRKEGQNVTLSCEQNLNHDAMYWYRQDPGQGLRLIYYSQIVNDFQKGDIAEGYSVSREKKESFPLTVTSAQKNPTAFYLCASSTDGINQPQHFGDGTRLSIL.

V gene TRBV19 combines with J gene TRBJ1-5, with a tentative D call TRBD1 (6 bases). V shed 5 bases and J shed 5 bases, with 10 bases lying between them. This CDR3 region has 13 residues. Germline V CDR1 and CDR2: LNHDA, SQIVND (reference sequence). CDR3 residues: CASSLWTDQPQHF. In DNA, the CDR3 is TGTGCCAGTAGTCTGTGGACAGATCAGCCCCAGCATTTT.

In this sample, this clone turned up a few times. The V call is TRBV12-3 or TRBV12-4, the J call TRBJ1-6, with no clear D. Between the trimmed V and J ends, which lost 2 bases and 7 bases, there was a span of 3 bases. This CDR3 comprises 12 residues. The CDR3 reads CASSLPNSPLHF. CDR3 DNA: TGTGCCAGCAGTTTACCCAATTCACCCCTCCACTTT.